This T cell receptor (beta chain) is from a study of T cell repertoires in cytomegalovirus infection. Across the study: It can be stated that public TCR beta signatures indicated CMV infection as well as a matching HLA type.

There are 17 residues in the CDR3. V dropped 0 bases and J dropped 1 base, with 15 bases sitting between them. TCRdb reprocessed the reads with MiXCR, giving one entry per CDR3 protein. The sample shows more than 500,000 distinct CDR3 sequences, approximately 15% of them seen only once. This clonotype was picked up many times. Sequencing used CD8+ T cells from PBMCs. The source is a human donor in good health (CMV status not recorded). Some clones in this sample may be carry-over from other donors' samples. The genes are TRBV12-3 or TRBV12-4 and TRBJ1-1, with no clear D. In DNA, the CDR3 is TGTGCCAGCAGTTTAGCTTTCGACATACCTTCGAACACTGAAGCTTTCTTT. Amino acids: CASSLAFDIPSNTEAFF.